The next 14 T cell receptor beta chains were all read from a single sample in a study of T cells after yellow fever vaccination. TCRdb re-analysed the 5' RACE reads in MiXCR, keeping a single row per CDR3 protein. The top ten clones hold 14% to 15% of a sample with about 630,000 distinct CDR3 sequences, 9% to 15% of them seen once. The sample was PBMCs, taken on the day of the yellow fever booster vaccination. These receptors all stem from a young man who received the YFV17D yellow fever vaccine.

This chain links TRBV12-3 or TRBV12-4 with TRBJ2-1, with no clear D. V dropped 3 bases and J dropped 10 bases, with 13 bases sitting between them. This CDR3 contains 13 residues. Written as DNA, the CDR3 is TGTGCCAGCAGTTTTACCGCCCCTTACGAGCAGTTCTTC. Encoded protein: CASSFTAPYEQFF.

The table lists this clonotype with a few counts. This sequence joins TRBV6-1 and TRBJ1-5; possible D gene TRBD1, 6 bases. The V and J ends lost 2 bases and 0 bases respectively, with 11 bases between them. The CDR3 length is 16 residues. Germline V CDR1 and CDR2: MNHNS, SASEGT. CDR3 coding DNA: TGTGCCAGCAGTGAAACAGGGTACTATAGCAATCAGCCCCAGCATTTT. Amino acid sequence: CASSETGYYSNQPQHF.

This clonotype turned up a few times. The chain employs TRBV20-1 and TRBJ1-4, with a tentative D call TRBD1 (5 bases). CDR1 DFQATT and CDR2 SNEGSKA come from the germline V gene (reference sequence). V lost 4 bases, J lost 0 bases, and 18 bases lay in between. The CDR3 runs to 17 residues. The CDR3 loop is CSATGTFFSTTNEKLFF. The CDR3 bases are TGCAGTGCTACAGGGACTTTCTTCTCCACAACTAATGAAAAACTGTTTTTT.

The chain uses TRBV20-1 and TRBJ2-7, with 14 bases aligning to TRBD2. Germline values: CDR1 DFQATT, CDR2 SNEGSKA (reference sequence). CDR3 length: 15 residues. After removal of 5 bases from V and 4 bases from J, the junction contained 7 bases not matched to a gene. The CDR3 region has the DNA TGCAGTGCTGGGACTAGCGGGAGATCAACTTACGAGCAGTACTTC. It specifies CSAGTSGRSTYEQYF.

This clonotype turned up a few times. The chain combines TRBV20-1 with TRBJ1-1, with D unclear. V was pared by 5 bases and J by 6 bases, with 7 bases between. Germline assignment: CDR1 DFQATT and CDR2 SNEGSKA (reference sequence). This CDR3 has 10 residues. This CDR3 is CSAGVAEAFF. The DNA for the CDR3 is TGCAGTGCTGGTGTCGCTGAAGCTTTCTTT.

The chain recombines TRBV18 with TRBJ1-2; D call uncertain. From germline, CDR1 is KGHSH and CDR2 LQKENI. Trimming shortened V by 2 bases and J by 5 bases, and 18 bases separated the two germline ends. The CDR3 loop spans 16 amino acids. CDR3 coding DNA: TGTGCCAGCTCACCAACACGGCGGACGGAAATGTATGGCTACACCTTC. Translation: CASSPTRRTEMYGYTF.

The chain links TRBV4-1 to TRBJ1-6, with D possibly matching TRBD1 (6 bases). The V gene's germline CDR1 is MGHRA and CDR2 YSYEKL. This CDR3 has 15 residues. Trimming took off 1 base at V and 2 bases at J, with 6 bases between the two ends. In nucleotides, the CDR3 is TGCGCCAGCAGCCAAGGGACAGCCTATAATTCACCCCTCCACTTT. Translation: CASSQGTAYNSPLHF.

This clonotype was counted between two and nine times. The chain employs TRBV30 and TRBJ2-7; D perhaps matches TRBD2 (6 bases). The CDR3 spans 13 residues. Trimming took 5 bases from V and 2 from J, leaving 13 bases between them. Germline loops: CDR1 GTSNPN, CDR2 SVGIG (reference sequence). CDR3 DNA sequence: TGTGCCTGGTACGGAGGGCCCCCCTACGAGCAGTACTTC. Its translation is CAWYGGPPYEQYF.

This chain uses TRBV27 with TRBJ2-3; 10 bases map to TRBD2. The CDR3 has 15 amino acids. J was trimmed by 3 bases and V by 7 bases; bases with no gene match: 7. Per germline, CDR1 MNHEY and CDR2 SMNVEV (reference sequence). The chain's CDR3 is CASTPAGGVTDTQYF. Written as DNA, the CDR3 is TGTGCCAGCACCCCAGCGGGAGGGGTGACAGATACGCAGTATTTT.

The chain carries TRBV30 and TRBJ2-1; 9 bases are shared with TRBD2. This CDR3 is built from 15 residues. The trim removed 5 bases at V and 1 base at J, leaving 6 bases unmatched. Germline V gives CDR1 GTSNPN, CDR2 SVGIG (reference sequence). DNA of the CDR3: TGTGCCTGGGGAGTAGCGGGAGCGTCCTACAATGAGCAGTTCTTC. Protein product: CAWGVAGASYNEQFF.

The gene calls are TRBV9 and TRBJ2-7; D possibly matches TRBD1 or TRBD2 (5 bases each). CDR3 length: 14 amino acids. Trimming left V 3 bases short and J 2 bases short, with 12 bases between. The germline CDR1 and CDR2 sequences are SGDLS and YYNGEE. CDR3: CASSAGTATYEQYF. DNA for the CDR3: TGTGCCAGCAGCGCCGGGACGGCTACCTACGAGCAGTACTTC. Full variable domain (missing parts from reference TRBV9 and TRBJ2-7): DSGVTQTPKHLITATGQRVTLRCSPRSGDLSVYWYQQSLDQGLQFLIQYYNGEERAKGNILERFSAQQFPDLHSELNLSSLELGDSALYFCASSAGTATYEQYFGPGTRLTVT.

This chain joins TRBV5-1 and TRBJ2-5; 10 bases match TRBD2. Per germline, CDR1 SGHRS and CDR2 YFSETQ. This CDR3 contains 16 residues. The J segment lost 3 bases and the V segment lost 4 bases, leaving 9 bases of the junction unmatched. The CDR3 nucleotides are TGCGCCAGCAGCCCCCAGGGACTAGCGAGGAAAGAGACCCAGTACTTC. This translates into CASSPQGLARKETQYF.

This clonotype occurred a few times. Here the CDR3 DNA reads TGTGCCAGCAGCATTCCGGGACAGGGGGAACAGCCCCAGCATTTT. Its translation is CASSIPGQGEQPQHF. The chain couples TRBV7-2 to TRBJ1-5, with 11 bases identical to TRBD1. CDR3 length equals 15 residues. Germline CDR1 and CDR2: SGHTA and FQGNSA. With V trimmed by 5 bases and J by 7 bases, 7 bases remained unmatched.

This clonotype has just a few counts. The chain has TRBV20-1 and TRBJ1-1; no reliable D call. V was clipped by 6 bases and J by 3 bases, with 14 bases between them. The CDR3 is 13 amino acids. CDR1 and CDR2 from the germline V gene are DFQATT and SNEGSKA (reference sequence). The DNA for the CDR3 is TGCAGTGCGTCAGCGGGAGGACACACTGAAGCTTTCTTT. Encoded protein: CSASAGGHTEAFF.